Below, one TCR beta chain is given with its context. This clonotype came up many times. Its antigen is currently not known. There are no base qualities to consult, and no much larger clone falls within one base. This entry is derived from a study of T cells in Graves' hyperthyroidism and ophthalmopathy (dated by TCRdb to 2018 to 2020). About the study as a whole: Peripheral blood samples were taken at the time of initial diagnosis, prior to any treatment. To identify TCR V-J signatures that set the groups apart, the researchers used a discovery cohort of 90 to 100 patients, made up of 40 to 45 with Graves' ophthalmopathy and about 59 with stable Graves' hyperthyroidism. Whether ophthalmopathy could be predicted prospectively was tested in an independent validation cohort made up of 18 hyperthyroidism patients plus 17 patients who later progressed to ophthalmopathy. For training and testing, the approximately 97 patients in the discovery cohort were randomly divided in a 7:3 ratio. In more than 5 Graves' hyperthyroidism patients, the study also compared T-cell repertoires from thyroid tissue with T-cell repertoires from blood. After blood sampling, hyperthyroidism patients were treated with methimazole at a starting dose of 30 mg daily, and ophthalmopathy patients were treated with high-dose intravenous methylprednisolone. According to the paper, TCR Vbeta CDR3 sequencing was carried out on approximately 140 peripheral blood samples, which came from approximately 41 ophthalmopathy, under 80 hyperthyroidism and approximately 17 progressor patients. Summary of the overall study and its limitations: Sample size was not statistically predetermined, and investigators were not blinded to group allocation. During validation, the model predicted progression to ophthalmopathy a median of approximately 6 months ahead of onset, with around 71% sensitivity and about 72% specificity. Most expanded thyroid clonotypes (frequency above 0.001) were also detected in blood, a finding suggesting that blood repertoires may reflect thyroid immune responses. A 13 V-J signature model separated ophthalmopathy from stable hyperthyroidism, with about 88% sensitivity and 81% to 82% specificity in cross-validation and 80%/75% in testing.

Stable Graves' hyperthyroidism was defined as no progression to ophthalmopathy during 18 months of follow-up. The hyperthyroidism patients were between 18 and 65 years old and newly diagnosed, with a disease duration of less than 2 months. The study excluded patients with uncontrolled infections, other autoimmune diseases, pregnancy or lactation. Diagnoses were established on the basis of clinical symptoms, serum thyroxine and TRAb, thyroid ultrasound, and orbital computed tomography. Ficoll-Paque density gradient centrifugation was used to isolate PBMCs from 10 ml of fresh peripheral blood. Total RNA was extracted with Trizol reagent, and quality was checked on an Agilent 2100 Bioanalyzer. In the germline V gene, CDR1 corresponds to MNHEY and CDR2 to SVGAGI. Trimming at the junction amounts to 2 bases on V and 0 bases on J, and the germline ends lie 11 bases apart. The CDR3 has 16 amino acids, counting the end cysteine and phenylalanine. Left in the record is the CDR3 DNA by itself, 48 bases read in frame from the first base.

TCR beta CDR3 regions were amplified from RNA transcripts. The TCR CDR3 was subjected to a first round of RT-PCR using the HTBI primer set and the Qiagen OneStep RT-PCR kit. The libraries were constructed in a second round of multiplex PCR and then size-selected and purified. Paired-end sequencing of the libraries was performed with 100 bp reads on an Illumina HiSeq2000. The paper's processing steps were these. Raw data were processed with SOAPnuke, discarding reads with adapters, uncalled bases, mean Phred below 15, or no exact constant-primer or identifier match. High-quality paired reads were merged with COPE v1.2.5, and unique nucleotide sequences were defined as clonotypes. MiTCR v1.1 was used to align clonotypes to the IMGT TRBV, TRBD and TRBJ reference segments. Only V-J combinations with frequency above 0.0001, covering approximately 99% of repertoires, were analysed. A TCS score was defined as the ratio between F50 (clonal expansion) and ExV (chaos), using BLOSUM62-based TCRdist between CDR3 peptides within each V-J. Welch's t-statistics and random forest reduced around 510 V-J features to 13, which were used in a naive Bayes classifier (R e1071). TCRdb ran its own pipeline on the public reads, namely fastp trimming at Q25 and MiXCR clone calling, and kept in-frame beta chains. Each CDR3 protein gets just one entry, which takes the most common genes and DNA from the rows behind it. These V and J calls rely on TCRdb rather than the paper's analysis. This sample holds approximately 480,000 distinct CDR3 sequences; less than 25% were observed only once. The leading ten clones occupy about 30% of the sample.

The sequence derives from a young man with Graves' hyperthyroidism. Recombination joined TRBV6-5 with TRBJ1-5, with no confident D gene call. Sequences were obtained from blood. The DNA sequence is given as TGTGCCAGCAGTTACCAAGTAGTAGATAGCAATCAGCCCCAGCATTTT. Translated, this gives CASSYQVVDSNQPQHF.